These 2 T cell receptor beta chains came from one sample sequenced in a study of T cells in localized non-small cell lung cancer. Measured with immunoSEQ multiplex PCR; TCRdb has only the in-frame clones, and not every one. The sample has tens of thousands of clones, 80% to 90% seen once. This material consisted of PBMCs, taken before any cancer treatment. Receptors were obtained from a man between 40 and 75 years old with stage II squamous cell lung carcinoma.

The chain combines TRBV5-6 with TRBJ1-5; maybe TRBD1 (5 bases). The germline V gene encodes CDR1 SGHDT and CDR2 YYEEEE. The CDR3 sequence is 15 residues long. V was cut by 3 bases and J by 3 bases, with 13 bases left in between. The CDR3 DNA is TGTGCCAGCAGCTCCCCGACAGCCCTCAATCAGCCCCAGCATTTT. Protein sequence: CASSSPTALNQPQHF.

This rearrangement joins TRBV2 to TRBJ1-2; the D is unclear. The CDR3 has 12 residues. The germline CDR1 and CDR2 sequences are SNHLY and FYNNEI. The V and J ends lost 3 bases and 5 bases respectively, with 7 bases between them. CDR3 coding DNA: TGTGCCAGCAGTGAGCCCCTATATGGCTACACCTTC. This translates into CASSEPLYGYTF.